The 7 T cell receptor beta chains below come from one sample, sequenced in a study of cytotoxic CD8 clonotypes in ibrutinib-treated CLL. Clones were read by immunoSEQ multiplex PCR, and TCRdb kept only the in-frame ones, dropping some. Of roughly 23,000 clones listed, approximately 80% were seen once; the top ten hold roughly 9.5%. Specimen: PBMCs, collected before ibrutinib treatment. Receptors originate from a human donor with chronic lymphocytic leukemia.

V is TRBV27 and J is TRBJ1-5, with D unclear. Between the trimmed V and J ends, which lost 1 base and 1 base, there was a span of 5 bases. The CDR3 runs 14 residues. CDR1 is MNHEY, CDR2 SMNVEV, per germline (reference sequence). The CDR3 region is CASSLFKSNQPQHF. CDR3 nucleotides: TGTGCCAGCAGTTTATTTAAGAGCAATCAGCCCCAGCATTTT.

The chain recombines TRBV7-2 with TRBJ1-2; D gene uncertain. CDR1 and CDR2 from the germline V gene are SGHTA and FQGNSA. The CDR3 is 15 amino acids. The V and J ends lost 5 bases and 7 bases respectively, with 20 bases between them. The CDR3 here is CASSLTEGRGSGYTF. CDR3 DNA: TGTGCCAGCAGCCTCACTGAGGGCCGTGGGTCTGGCTACACCTTC.

Here the CDR3 DNA reads TGTGCCAGCAGGGCAGGGGAAGAAAAACTGTTTTTT. Protein sequence: CASRAGEEKLFF. The chain employs TRBV2 and TRBJ1-4; D is perhaps TRBD1 (6 bases). The germline V gene encodes CDR1 SNHLY and CDR2 FYNNEI. CDR3 length: 12 amino acids. Trimming left V 6 bases short and J 8 bases short, with 10 bases between.

The rearrangement joins TRBV11-3 to TRBJ2-6; TRBD1 matches 8 bases. V lost 4 bases to trimming and J lost 0 bases; unmatched junction nucleotides: 5. CDR3 length: 17 amino acids. The germline V gene has CDR1 SGHNT and CDR2 YENEEA. In DNA, the CDR3 is TGTGCCAGCAGCTCCGGGACAGGCAGCTCTGGGGCCAACGTCCTGACTTTC. It is translated as CASSSGTGSSGANVLTF.

This sequence joins TRBV6-1 and TRBJ1-2; D ambiguous. V lost 7 bases and J 8 bases, leaving 20 bases between the germline ends. Germline lookup yields CDR1 MNHNS and CDR2 SASEGT. The CDR3 is 14 residues long. CDR3 residues: CASTNRVDYRGYTF. The CDR3 DNA sequence: TGTGCCAGCACCAACCGAGTAGACTATCGAGGCTACACCTTC.

The rearrangement joins TRBV6-1 to TRBJ2-5; D remains unclear. CDR3 length equals 15 residues. Trimming stripped 4 bases from V and 2 bases from J, with 14 bases between. Germline values: CDR1 MNHNS, CDR2 SASEGT. In nucleotides, the CDR3 is TGTGCCAGCAGTGTCGGCGCGGCCGGACAAGAGACCCAGTACTTC. It is translated as CASSVGAAGQETQYF.

The chain has TRBV5-5 and TRBJ2-2; TRBD1 matches at 9 bases. CDR1 is SGHKS, CDR2 YYEKEE, per germline (reference sequence). The CDR3 totals 15 residues. The V and J ends lost 3 bases and 1 base, in that order; junction bases with no gene match: 1. The CDR3 DNA follows: TGTGCCAGCAGCTGGGGACAGGGGAACACCGGGGAGCTGTTTTTT. This translates into CASSWGQGNTGELFF.